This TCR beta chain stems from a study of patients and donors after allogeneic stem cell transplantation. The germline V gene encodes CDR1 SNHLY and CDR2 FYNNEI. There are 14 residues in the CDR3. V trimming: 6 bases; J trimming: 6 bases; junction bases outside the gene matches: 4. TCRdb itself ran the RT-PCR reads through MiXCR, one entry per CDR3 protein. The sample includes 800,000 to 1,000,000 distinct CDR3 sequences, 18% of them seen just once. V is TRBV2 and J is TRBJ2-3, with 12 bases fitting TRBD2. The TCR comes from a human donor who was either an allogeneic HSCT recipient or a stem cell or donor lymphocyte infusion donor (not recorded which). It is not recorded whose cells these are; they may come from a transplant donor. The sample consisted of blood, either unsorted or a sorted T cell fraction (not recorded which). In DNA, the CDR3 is TGTGCCAGCAGCGGGACTAGCGGGTCGGATACGCAGTATTTT. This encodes CASSGTSGSDTQYF.